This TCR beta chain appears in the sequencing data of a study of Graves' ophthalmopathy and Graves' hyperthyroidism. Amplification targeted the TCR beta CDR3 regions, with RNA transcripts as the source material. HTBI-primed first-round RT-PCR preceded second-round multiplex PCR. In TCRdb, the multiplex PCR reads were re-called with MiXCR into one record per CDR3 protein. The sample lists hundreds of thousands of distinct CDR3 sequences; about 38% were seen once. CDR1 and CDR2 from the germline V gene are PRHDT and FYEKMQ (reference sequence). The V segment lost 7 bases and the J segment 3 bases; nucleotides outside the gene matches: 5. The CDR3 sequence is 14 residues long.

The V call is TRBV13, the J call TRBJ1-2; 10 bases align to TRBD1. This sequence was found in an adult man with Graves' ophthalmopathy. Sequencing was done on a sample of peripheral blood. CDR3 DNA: TGTGCCAGCACCCCGACAGGGGGCGACTATGGCTACACCTTC. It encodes CASTPTGGDYGYTF.